One sample yielded the 21 T cell receptor beta chains listed below, sequenced in a study of cytomegalovirus exposure and HLA in healthy donors. Using immunoSEQ multiplex PCR, the repertoire was profiled, and TCRdb retains in-frame clones only, with some absent. In the table there are 150,000 to 200,000 clones, about 90% of which are singletons. The sequenced sample consisted of PBMCs. The receptors here all came from a woman under 40 in good health and CMV-seronegative.

This chain uses TRBV7-9 with TRBJ2-7; unclear D gene. This CDR3 has 13 residues. Looked up from germline, CDR1 is SEHNR and CDR2 is FQNEAQ (reference sequence). V was cut by 5 bases and J by 0 bases, with 8 bases left in between. The CDR3 region is CASSPDHSYEQYF. Here the CDR3 DNA reads TGTGCCAGCAGCCCCGATCACTCCTACGAGCAGTACTTC.

With respect to this clone: Compared with germline, one end of the junction differs, possibly owing to a read error. The chain couples TRBV7-7 to TRBJ1-3; D unresolved. CDR1 and CDR2 (germline): SSHAT, FNYEAQ (reference sequence). This CDR3 has 15 amino acids. The CDR3 region is CASSLGSTSGNTIYF. CDR3 DNA sequence: TGTGCTAGCAGCTTAGGTAGCACCTCCGGCAACACCATATATTTT.

This clone was recorded only once. The CDR3 loop reads CASKLGRTDTQYF. CDR3 DNA: TGTGCCAGCAAACTCGGCCGCACAGATACGCAGTATTTT. The rearrangement links TRBV27 to TRBJ2-3; no definite D call. CDR1 is MNHEY and CDR2 is SMNVEV in the germline V gene (reference sequence). The length of the CDR3 is 13 residues. V was cut by 7 bases and J by 1 base, with 9 bases left in between.

This clone has more than one count but fewer than ten. This chain links TRBV21-1 with TRBJ2-5; the table's D gene call, TRBD1, was not cross checked with the DNA. TRBV21-1 is reported as a pseudogene. This CDR3 has 16 residues. This chain's CDR3 is CASSAPPQVLQETQYF. CDR3 sequence (DNA): TGTGCCAGCAGCGCTCCTCCACAGGTACTCCAAGAGACCCAGTACTTC.

The chain uses TRBV5-6 and TRBJ2-7, with 8 bases aligning to TRBD1. The V gene's germline CDR1 is SGHDT and CDR2 YYEEEE. With 4 bases clipped from V and 8 bases from J, the junction kept 14 bases outside the gene matches. The CDR3 is 15 amino acids. The CDR3 is CASSTQGAGGAKQYF. DNA for the CDR3: TGTGCCAGCAGCACTCAGGGGGCAGGGGGCGCGAAGCAGTACTTC. Drawing the rest from reference TRBV5-6 and TRBJ2-7, the complete variable domain is DAGVTQSPTHLIKTRGQQVTLRCSPKSGHDTVSWYQQALGQGPQFIFQYYEEEERQRGNFPDRFSGHQFPNYSSELNVNALLLGDSALYLCASSTQGAGGAKQYFGPGTRLTVT.

The CDR3 spells CASSLINEQFF. The CDR3 nucleotides read TGTGCCAGCAGTTTGATCAATGAGCAGTTCTTC. The V and J genes are TRBV28 and TRBJ2-1; D call uncertain. V shed 3 bases and J shed 6 bases, with 3 bases lying between them. CDR1 is MDHEN and CDR2 is SYDVKM in the germline V gene. The CDR3 spans 11 residues.

The chain combines TRBV5-1 with TRBJ1-3; no clear D gene. Trimming removed 0 bases at V and 0 bases at J, with 4 bases between. CDR1 and CDR2 from the germline V gene are SGHRS and YFSETQ. The CDR3 loop spans 14 amino acids. This CDR3 reads CASSLGDSGNTIYF. The CDR3 DNA reads TGCGCCAGCAGCTTGGGGGACTCTGGAAACACCATATATTTT.

The CDR3 spells CATSRSLAGRGETQYF. In DNA, the CDR3 is TGTGCCACCAGCAGAAGCTTAGCGGGGAGGGGAGAGACCCAGTACTTC. The rearrangement uses TRBV15 and TRBJ2-5; TRBD2 aligns across 8 bases. CDR1 LNHNV and CDR2 YYDKDF come from the germline V gene (reference sequence). V shed 2 bases, J shed 4 bases, and the junction held 9 bases outside the gene matches. The CDR3 is made up of 16 amino acids.

The chain combines TRBV2 with TRBJ1-6, with 8 bases fitting TRBD1. CDR3 length: 15 amino acids. Unmatched junction bases numbered 7, after V lost 3 bases and J lost 9 bases. Germline assignment: CDR1 SNHLY and CDR2 FYNNEI. This CDR3 reads CASSERAGGASPLHF. The CDR3 DNA reads as TGTGCCAGCAGTGAGAGGGCAGGGGGCGCTTCACCCCTCCACTTT.

The V gene is TRBV7-9, the J gene TRBJ2-7; TRBD2 matches 10 bases. The germline gives CDR1 SEHNR, CDR2 FQNEAQ (reference sequence). V was pared by 4 bases and J by 1 base, with 7 bases of the junction left unmatched. This CDR3 comprises 16 residues. The CDR3 DNA reads as TGTGCCAGCAGCTCCGGTGGACTAGCGGATTCCTACGAGCAGTACTTC. Encoded protein: CASSSGGLADSYEQYF.

The CDR3 region has the DNA TGTGCCAGCAGCTTGGGACCGAGCTCCTACGAGCAGTACTTC. Translated, it gives CASSLGPSSYEQYF. The V gene is TRBV7-2, the J gene TRBJ2-7; D could derive from TRBD1 or TRBD2 (5 bases each). This CDR3 contains 14 residues. Germline V CDR1 and CDR2: SGHTA, FQGNSA. The V end was cut by 3 bases, the J end by 0 bases, with 9 bases between.

The chain has TRBV5-1 and TRBJ2-3; 8 bases align to TRBD1. The CDR3 runs to 15 residues. The V gene end was trimmed by 0 bases and the J gene end by 4 bases; junction bases not matched to a gene: 4. Per germline, CDR1 SGHRS and CDR2 YFSETQ. This CDR3 reads CASSLARGLADTQYF. The DNA for the CDR3 is TGCGCCAGCAGCTTGGCCAGGGGGCTGGCAGATACGCAGTATTTT.

The CDR3 DNA is TGTGCCAGCAGCGTAGATCCAGCGACCTACAATGAGCAGTTCTTC. This sequence encodes CASSVDPATYNEQFF. The chain has TRBV9 and TRBJ2-1; D is uncertain. This CDR3 has 15 residues. The germline CDR1 and CDR2 sequences are SGDLS and YYNGEE. V dropped 0 bases and J dropped 2 bases, with 9 bases sitting between them.

V gene TRBV4-2 combines with J gene TRBJ2-1, with 8 bases that match TRBD1. Germline V CDR1 and CDR2: LGHNA, YNFKEQ. Germline trimming cut 4 bases from V and 10 bases from J; bases unmatched to any gene: 3. There are 12 residues in the CDR3. CDR3: CASSRTGREQFF. The CDR3 DNA reads as TGTGCCAGCAGCCGGACAGGGCGGGAGCAGTTCTTC.

This CDR3 is CAGKRGSLDRVFPKNIQYF. The CDR3, as DNA: TGTGCCGGCAAGCGGGGTTCCCTGGACAGGGTTTTCCCCAAAAACATTCAGTACTTC. The J gene is TRBJ2-4, the V gene TRBV7-3; the D gene is possibly TRBD1 (8 bases). Trimming shortened V by 11 bases and J by 2 bases, and 31 bases separated the two germline ends. The CDR3 contains 19 residues. CDR1 is SGHTA and CDR2 is FQGTGA in the germline V gene.

The CDR3 protein is CATSRAGTGDEQYF. In DNA, the CDR3 is TGTGCCACCAGCAGAGCCGGGACAGGGGACGAGCAGTACTTC. The V call is TRBV15, the J call TRBJ2-7; 10 bases align to TRBD1. Germline V lookup: CDR1 LNHNV, CDR2 YYDKDF (reference sequence). The CDR3 totals 14 residues. The V gene end was trimmed by 1 base and the J gene end by 5 bases; junction bases not matched to a gene: 2.

The chain joins TRBV9 to TRBJ1-3, with no clear D. The ends were cut back, 0 bases at V and 1 base at J, with 5 bases in the middle. Germline CDR1 reads SGDLS; CDR2 reads YYNGEE. The CDR3 has 14 residues. The CDR3 coding sequence is TGTGCCAGCAGCGTAGGAAGTTCTGGAAACACCATATATTTT. Translating it yields CASSVGSSGNTIYF.

This chain connects TRBV7-9 to TRBJ2-7; 9 positions agree with TRBD1. The CDR3 covers 15 residues. Germline V gene sequence: CDR1 SEHNR, CDR2 FQNEAQ (reference sequence). The junction had 9 bases not matched to a gene; V was cut back by 6 bases and J by 3 bases. This CDR3 reads CASRHPGQGIYEQYF. For the CDR3, the DNA is TGTGCCAGCAGGCATCCGGGACAGGGAATCTACGAGCAGTACTTC.

The chain carries TRBV28 and TRBJ1-1; 7 nucleotides line up with TRBD1. Trimming removed 2 bases from V and 3 bases from J; junction bases left unmatched: 6. The CDR3 runs 15 residues. The germline V gene encodes CDR1 MDHEN and CDR2 SYDVKM. The CDR3: CASSLRGLGDTEAFF. The DNA for the CDR3 is TGTGCCAGCAGTTTAAGGGGGCTCGGGGACACTGAAGCTTTCTTT. The variable domain in full, with the rest retrieved from reference TRBV28 and TRBJ1-1, is DVKVTQSSRYLVKRTGEKVFLECVQDMDHENMFWYRQDPGLGLRLIYFSYDVKMKEKGDIPEGYSVSREKKERFSLILESASTNQTSMYLCASSLRGLGDTEAFFGQGTRLTVV.

The V gene is TRBV7-9, the J gene TRBJ1-2; D is uncertain. Germline V lookup: CDR1 SEHNR, CDR2 FQNEAQ (reference sequence). The CDR3 length is 16 residues. Trimming cost V 8 bases and J 0 bases, with 19 bases left between them. CDR3 nucleotides: TGTGCCAGCCATAAGTCGGAAGGATTCACTAACTATGGCTACACCTTC. It specifies CASHKSEGFTNYGYTF.

This clone was detected only once. This rearrangement joins TRBV7-9 to TRBJ2-3, with 9 bases that match TRBD2. The CDR3 sequence is 19 residues long. The trim removed 2 bases at V and 4 bases at J, leaving 16 bases unmatched. Germline V gene sequence: CDR1 SEHNR, CDR2 FQNEAQ (reference sequence). The DNA of the CDR3 is TGTGCCAGCAGCTTAATGGCGGCTAGCGGGGTGGCTCCGGCAGATACGCAGTATTTT. This gives the protein CASSLMAASGVAPADTQYF.